Below are 17 T cell receptor beta chains sequenced from a single sample in a study of T cell responses to AZD1222 COVID-19 vaccine (dated by TCRdb to 2020 to 2022). Library construction relied on the immunoSEQ multiplex PCR assay. TCRdb's version of the immuneACCESS table is confined to in-frame rearrangements and falls short of the full clone set. An unresolved V gene accounts for under half of the shortfall where checked; the remainder is of unknown origin. The table for this sample lists roughly 70,000 clones; 85% of them were counted only once. Clones ranked in the top ten supply over 20% of the sample. This sample's time point label indicates: baseline before first vaccination. The material was peripheral blood, obtained on day 0 of AZD1222 vaccination. The receptors originated from an adult in good health.

The V gene is TRBV7-6, the J gene TRBJ2-3, with D perhaps TRBD1 (5 bases). Trimming removed 2 bases from V and 2 bases from J, with 11 bases in between. This CDR3 has 15 residues. Germline V CDR1 and CDR2: SGHVS, FNYEAQ. CDR3 bases: TGTGCCAGCAGCTTAAGGGGCCGTAACACAGATACGCAGTATTTT. Protein product: CASSLRGRNTDTQYF.

The V gene is TRBV7-8, the J gene TRBJ1-2; possibly TRBD1 for D (5 bases). This CDR3 is built from 16 residues. Trimming removed 5 bases at V and 4 bases at J, with 20 bases between. The germline CDR1 and CDR2 sequences are SGHVS and FQNEAQ. Here the CDR3 DNA reads TGTGCCAGCAGCAACCAAGCCGGGACTGAGGCCTATGGCTACACCTTC. Its protein product is CASSNQAGTEAYGYTF.

The CDR3: CASSLGRTGGYEQYF. Written as DNA, the CDR3 is TGTGCCAGCAGCCTTGGCAGGACAGGGGGCTACGAGCAGTACTTC. This rearrangement joins TRBV7-8 to TRBJ2-7, with 10 bases aligning to TRBD1. The germline V gene has CDR1 SGHVS and CDR2 FQNEAQ. With V trimmed by 5 bases and J by 3 bases, 7 bases remained unmatched. This CDR3 has 15 residues.

The chain recombines TRBV5-1 with TRBJ2-7, with a weak D call TRBD2 (5 bases). Germline V CDR1 and CDR2: SGHRS, YFSETQ. This CDR3 has 13 amino acids. Trimming removed 5 bases from V and 5 bases from J, with 14 bases in between. The DNA for the CDR3 is TGCGCCAGCAGGTCGGAGGTCCACCACGAGCAGTACTTC. It translates to CASRSEVHHEQYF.

The chain is built from TRBV7-9 and TRBJ2-5, with D possibly matching TRBD2 (5 bases). CDR3 length equals 14 residues. The V end lost 1 base, the J end lost 5 bases, and 11 bases lay between the germline ends. CDR1 is SEHNR and CDR2 is FQNEAQ in the germline V gene (reference sequence). CDR3 sequence: CASSLGGVLETQYF. For the CDR3, the DNA is TGTGCCAGCAGCTTAGGGGGAGTTTTGGAGACCCAGTACTTC.

The rearrangement joins TRBV27 to TRBJ2-3; D not resolved. The germline V gene encodes CDR1 MNHEY and CDR2 SMNVEV (reference sequence). V was pared by 0 bases and J by 0 bases, with 1 base between. There are 13 residues in the CDR3. DNA for the CDR3: TGTGCCAGCAGTTTATCCAGCACAGATACGCAGTATTTT. Translating it yields CASSLSSTDTQYF.

This chain joins TRBV19 and TRBJ1-6; a possible D gene is TRBD1 (5 bases). CDR3 length: 14 amino acids. The V and J ends lost 6 bases and 7 bases respectively, with 13 bases between them. In germline, CDR1 is LNHDA, CDR2 SQIVND (reference sequence). CDR3 protein: CASRLRGGNSPLHF. CDR3 DNA sequence: TGTGCCAGTAGGTTGAGGGGCGGGAATTCACCCCTCCACTTT. The whole variable domain, remainder taken from reference TRBV19 and TRBJ1-6, is DGGITQSPKYLFRKEGQNVTLSCEQNLNHDAMYWYRQDPGQGLRLIYYSQIVNDFQKGDIAEGYSVSREKKESFPLTVTSAQKNPTAFYLCASRLRGGNSPLHFGNGTRLTVT.

V is TRBV9 and J is TRBJ1-1; no reliable D call. Trimming stripped 0 bases from V and 3 bases from J, with 6 bases between. This CDR3 is built from 13 residues. Germline CDR1 SGDLS, CDR2 YYNGEE. The CDR3 sequence: CASSVGLHTEAFF. CDR3 sequence (DNA): TGTGCCAGCAGCGTAGGGTTGCACACTGAAGCTTTCTTT.

The CDR3 DNA reads TGCGCCAGCAGCCACTTTATAACAGGGCTAACTAATGAAAAACTGTTTTTT. Translation: CASSHFITGLTNEKLFF. The V gene is TRBV4-1, the J gene TRBJ1-4; a possible D gene is TRBD1 (6 bases). V dropped 3 bases and J dropped 1 base, with 15 bases sitting between them. There are 17 residues in the CDR3. From germline, CDR1 is MGHRA and CDR2 YSYEKL.

V is TRBV18 and J is TRBJ1-1, with D unresolved. Germline-derived CDR1 and CDR2 are KGHSH and LQKENI. V lost 2 bases to trimming and J lost 7 bases, with 11 bases between them. This CDR3 contains 13 residues. The DNA for the CDR3 is TGTGCCAGCTCACCAGTTGCCGAACATGAAGCTTTCTTT. This sequence encodes CASSPVAEHEAFF.

The chain has TRBV10-3 and TRBJ1-6, with D hard to call. Germline V gives CDR1 ENHRY, CDR2 SYGVKD. The CDR3 runs 15 residues. The V end was cut by 3 bases, the J end by 7 bases, with 13 bases between. The CDR3 sequence: CAISEDLRPNSPLHF. The CDR3 DNA sequence: TGTGCCATCAGTGAAGACCTCCGTCCGAATTCACCCCTCCACTTT.

V is TRBV27 and J is TRBJ2-2, with unresolved D. Germline V gives CDR1 MNHEY, CDR2 SMNVEV (reference sequence). The CDR3 consists of 14 residues. Trimming removed 2 bases from V and 2 bases from J, with 6 bases in between. The CDR3 loop is CASSLKLNTGELFF. The CDR3 nucleotides are TGTGCCAGCAGTTTAAAGTTAAACACCGGGGAGCTGTTTTTT.

For this clone: The junction shows a germline mismatch at one end, possibly a read error. This chain's CDR3 is CASSQDGDTIPAF. The CDR3 nucleotides read TGCGCCAGCAGCCAAGATGGGGACACCATTCCCGCCTTC. This rearrangement joins TRBV4-1 to TRBJ1-2; tentatively, D is TRBD1 (6 bases). Germline V gene data show CDR1 as MGHRA and CDR2 as YSYEKL. This CDR3 region has 13 residues.

The rearrangement joins TRBV5-1 to TRBJ1-4; 8 positions match TRBD1. CDR3 length: 18 residues. The germline V gene has CDR1 SGHRS and CDR2 YFSETQ. V shed 5 bases, J shed 7 bases, and the junction held 19 bases outside the gene matches. The CDR3 loop is CASRPSGTGLTMGEKLFF. In DNA, the CDR3 is TGCGCCAGCAGACCATCCGGGACAGGATTGACAATGGGTGAAAAACTGTTTTTT.

The chain couples TRBV6-5 to TRBJ1-2; TRBD1 aligns across 10 bases. Germline V gives CDR1 MNHEY, CDR2 SVGAGI. Trimming at V came to 8 bases and at J to 4 bases, leaving 7 bases not matched to a gene. The CDR3 loop spans 14 amino acids. Here the CDR3 DNA reads TGTGCCAGCCACCAGGACAGGGGGACCTATGGCTACACCTTC. This gives the protein CASHQDRGTYGYTF.

The chain has TRBV3-1 (or the pseudogene TRBV3-2) and TRBJ2-6; D is uncertain. The CDR3 is made up of 14 amino acids. Trimming removed 3 bases from V and 4 bases from J, with 7 bases in between. Germline CDR1 is LGHDT and CDR2 is YNNKEL (reference sequence). The chain's CDR3 is CASSQGSGANVLTF. The CDR3, as DNA: TGTGCCAGCAGCCAGGGTTCGGGGGCCAACGTCCTGACTTTC.

This clone was picked up one time. This sequence joins TRBV25-1 and TRBJ2-5; 12 nucleotides match TRBD2. The germline V gene has CDR1 MGHDK and CDR2 SYGVNS. J gave up 3 bases and V 6 bases, and 2 bases lay outside the gene matches. CDR3 length: 14 amino acids. The DNA of the CDR3 is TGTGCCAGCAGCCGACTAGCGGGGGAAGAGACCCAGTACTTC. Translation: CASSRLAGEETQYF.